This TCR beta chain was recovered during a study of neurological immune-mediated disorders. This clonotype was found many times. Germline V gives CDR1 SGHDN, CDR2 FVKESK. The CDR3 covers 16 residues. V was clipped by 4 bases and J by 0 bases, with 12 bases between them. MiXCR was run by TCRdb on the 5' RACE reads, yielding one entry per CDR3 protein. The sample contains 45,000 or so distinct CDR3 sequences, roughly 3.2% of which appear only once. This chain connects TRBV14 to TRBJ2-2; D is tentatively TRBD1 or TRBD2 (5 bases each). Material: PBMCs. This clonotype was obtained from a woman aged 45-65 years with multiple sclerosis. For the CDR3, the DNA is TGTGCCAGCAGCCGTCGGGACGAAGCGAACACCGGGGAGCTGTTTTTT. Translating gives CASSRRDEANTGELFF.